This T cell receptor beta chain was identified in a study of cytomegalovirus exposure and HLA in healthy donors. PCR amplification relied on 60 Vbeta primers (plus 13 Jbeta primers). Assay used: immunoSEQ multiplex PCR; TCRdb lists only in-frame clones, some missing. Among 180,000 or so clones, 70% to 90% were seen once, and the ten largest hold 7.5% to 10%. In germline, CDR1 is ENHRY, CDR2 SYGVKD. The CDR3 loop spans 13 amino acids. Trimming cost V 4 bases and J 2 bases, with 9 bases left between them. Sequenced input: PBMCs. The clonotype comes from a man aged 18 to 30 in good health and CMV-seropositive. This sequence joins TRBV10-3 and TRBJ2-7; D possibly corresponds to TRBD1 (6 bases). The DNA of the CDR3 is TGTGCCATCAGTGTAACAGGGCCCTACGAGCAGTACTTC. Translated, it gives CAISVTGPYEQYF.